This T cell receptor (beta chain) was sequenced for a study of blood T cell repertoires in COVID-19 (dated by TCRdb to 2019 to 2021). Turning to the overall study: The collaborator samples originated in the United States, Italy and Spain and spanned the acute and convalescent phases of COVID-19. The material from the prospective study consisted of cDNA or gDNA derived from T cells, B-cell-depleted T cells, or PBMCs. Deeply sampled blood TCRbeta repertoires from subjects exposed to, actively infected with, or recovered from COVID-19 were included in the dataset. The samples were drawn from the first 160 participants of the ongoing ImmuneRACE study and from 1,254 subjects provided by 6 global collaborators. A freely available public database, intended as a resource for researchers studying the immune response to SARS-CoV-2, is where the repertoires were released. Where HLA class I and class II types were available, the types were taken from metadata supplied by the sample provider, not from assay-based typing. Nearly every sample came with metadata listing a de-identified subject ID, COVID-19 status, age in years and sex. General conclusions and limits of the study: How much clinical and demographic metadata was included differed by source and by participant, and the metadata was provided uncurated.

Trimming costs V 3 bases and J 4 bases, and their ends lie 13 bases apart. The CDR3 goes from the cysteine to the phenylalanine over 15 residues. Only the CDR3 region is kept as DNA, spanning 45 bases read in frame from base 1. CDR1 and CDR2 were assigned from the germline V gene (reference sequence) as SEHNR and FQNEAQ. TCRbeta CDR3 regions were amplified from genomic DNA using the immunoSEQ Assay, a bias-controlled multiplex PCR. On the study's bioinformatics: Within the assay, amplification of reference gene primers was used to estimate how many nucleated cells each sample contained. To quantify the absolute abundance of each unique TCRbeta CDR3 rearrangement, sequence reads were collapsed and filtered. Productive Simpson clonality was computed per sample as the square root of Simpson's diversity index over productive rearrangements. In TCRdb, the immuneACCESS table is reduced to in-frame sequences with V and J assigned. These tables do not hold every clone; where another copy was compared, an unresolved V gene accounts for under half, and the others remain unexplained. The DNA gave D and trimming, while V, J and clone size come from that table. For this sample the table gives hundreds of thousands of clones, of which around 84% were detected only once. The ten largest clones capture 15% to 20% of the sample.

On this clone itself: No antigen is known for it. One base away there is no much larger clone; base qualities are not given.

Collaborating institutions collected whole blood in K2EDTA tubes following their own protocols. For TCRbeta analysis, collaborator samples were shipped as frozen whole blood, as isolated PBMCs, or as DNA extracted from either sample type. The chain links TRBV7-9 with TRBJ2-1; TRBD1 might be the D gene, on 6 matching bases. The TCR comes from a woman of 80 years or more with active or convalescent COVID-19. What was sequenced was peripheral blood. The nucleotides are TGTGCCAGCAGCTTGGACAGAGGAAGGTACAATGAGCAGTTCTTC. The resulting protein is CASSLDRGRYNEQFF.